This T cell receptor beta chain came from a study of identical twins. This CDR3 has 16 amino acids. Germline trimming cut 7 bases from V and 6 bases from J; bases unmatched to any gene: 14. CDR1 is KGHDR and CDR2 is SFDVKD in the germline V gene. This clonotype turned up a few times. Template switching added a universal primer binding site, and final cDNA carried unique molecular identifiers. TCRdb used MiXCR to reprocess the 5' RACE reads, holding one entry per CDR3 protein. The sample includes 450,000 to 650,000 distinct CDR3 sequences, more than 9% seen only once; the top ten take roughly 3%. These sequences were also reported in another study, on yellow fever vaccine responses in identical twins. This second report adds: Twins showed a vaccine T cell response that reportedly seemed partly convergent, partly personalized.

This chain joins TRBV24-1 and TRBJ2-1; 7 nucleotides match TRBD1. Sequencing was done on a sample of PBMCs. The receptor was isolated from a woman in her late teens or twenties in good health. The CDR3 here is CATSTTEGGVSNEQFF. The CDR3 coding sequence is TGTGCCACCAGCACCACGGAAGGGGGCGTCAGCAATGAGCAGTTCTTC.